The 30 T cell receptor beta chains listed next were all sequenced from one sample in a study of CD8+ T cells in alopecia areata. TCR sequencing used cDNA made by reverse transcription of extracted RNA. Libraries were prepared by immunoSEQ multiplex PCR; TCRdb keeps only in-frame clonotypes and omits some of them. The repertoire includes 130,000 to 150,000 clones, about three fifths of them detected once, and 35% to 40% sits in the top ten. The specimen was CD8+ T cells sorted from blood. These receptors were obtained from a human donor in good health.

This chain connects TRBV19 to TRBJ2-1; tentative D call: TRBD1 (5 bases). Trimming shortened V by 7 bases and J by 5 bases, and 12 bases separated the two germline ends. The CDR3 covers 13 residues. Looked up from germline, CDR1 is LNHDA and CDR2 is SQIVND (reference sequence). The CDR3 coding sequence is TGTGCCAGTACTGAAGACAGAAACAATGAGCAGTTCTTC. Translating it yields CASTEDRNNEQFF.

As for this clone: One end of the junction does not line up with germline, which may come from a read error. The gene calls are TRBV27 and TRBJ1-5; D possibly corresponds to TRBD1 (6 bases). Per germline, CDR1 MNHEY and CDR2 SMNVEV (reference sequence). The CDR3 spans 15 residues. CDR3: CASSLSSRGNQPQHF. In DNA form, the CDR3 reads TGTGCCAGCAGTTTATCTTCCAGGGGCAACCAGCCCCAGCATTTT.

This clone has just a few counts. The rearrangement joins TRBV9 to TRBJ2-3; 7 positions agree with TRBD2. The CDR3 totals 15 residues. The V gene end was trimmed by 0 bases and the J gene end by 6 bases; junction bases not matched to a gene: 7. Germline values: CDR1 SGDLS, CDR2 YYNGEE. CDR3 nucleotide sequence: TGTGCCAGCAGCGTAGGGGAGGGTGGATCGGATACGCAGTATTTT. Translation gives CASSVGEGGSDTQYF.

This clone appeared once. This rearrangement joins TRBV9 to TRBJ2-3; a possible D gene is TRBD2 (6 bases). Germline lookup yields CDR1 SGDLS and CDR2 YYNGEE. Trimming pared 4 bases from V and 2 bases from J, leaving 14 bases between. CDR3 size: 15 residues. The CDR3 bases are TGTGCCAGCAGCTCCAAGGGCGGGAACACAGATACGCAGTATTTT. Amino acid sequence: CASSSKGGNTDTQYF.

The CDR3 reads CASDSGDTQYF. The CDR3, as DNA: TGCGCCAGCGATTCAGGGGATACGCAGTATTTT. The chain combines TRBV4-1 with TRBJ2-3; D possibly corresponds to TRBD1 (5 bases). The CDR3 totals 11 residues. Germline loops: CDR1 MGHRA, CDR2 YSYEKL. The germline V and J ends were trimmed by 8 bases and 6 bases, with 9 bases remaining between them.

V usage is TRBV27 and J usage is TRBJ1-4; the D is unclear. CDR3 length equals 14 residues. With 5 bases removed from V and 6 bases from J, the gap between germline ends came to 13 bases. Germline-derived CDR1 and CDR2 are MNHEY and SMNVEV (reference sequence). The CDR3 loop is CASSNFRVDEKLFF. The CDR3, as DNA: TGTGCCAGCAGTAACTTTAGGGTTGATGAAAAACTGTTTTTT. Looking up the rest from reference TRBV27 and TRBJ1-4 gives the full variable domain: EAQVTQNPRYLITVTGKKLTVTCSQNMNHEYMSWYRQDPGLGLRQIYYSMNVEVTDKGDVPEGYKVSRKEKRNFPLILESPSPNQTSLYFCASSNFRVDEKLFFGSGTQLSVL.

The rearrangement uses TRBV13 and TRBJ1-3; D ambiguous. This CDR3 has 12 amino acids. Germline V lookup: CDR1 PRHDT, CDR2 FYEKMQ (reference sequence). Trimming removed 4 bases from V and 6 bases from J, with 7 bases in between. The CDR3 is CASSSGPNTIYF. The CDR3 region has the DNA TGTGCCAGCAGCTCAGGACCAAACACCATATATTTT. Full variable domain (remainder filled in from reference TRBV13 and TRBJ1-3): AAGVIQSPRHLIKEKRETATLKCYPIPRHDTVYWYQQGPGQDPQFLISFYEKMQSDKGSIPDRFSAQQFSDYHSELNMSSLELGDSALYFCASSSGPNTIYFGEGSWLTVV.

The chain recombines TRBV7-6 with TRBJ1-5; TRBD1 matches at 8 bases. V was pared by 1 base and J by 7 bases, with 3 bases of the junction left unmatched. This CDR3 has 14 residues. CDR1 SGHVS and CDR2 FNYEAQ come from the germline V gene. The CDR3 sequence: CASSLGTGYQPQHF. CDR3 bases: TGTGCCAGCAGCTTAGGGACAGGGTACCAGCCCCAGCATTTT.

This clone came up a few times. The V gene is TRBV4-2, the J gene TRBJ2-6; 14 positions agree with TRBD2. Trimming cost V 3 bases and J 0 bases; bases outside gene matches: 10. From germline, CDR1 is LGHNA and CDR2 YNFKEQ. The length of the CDR3 is 21 residues. CDR3 nucleotides: TGTGCCAGCAGCCAGGGGGTGGGACTAGCGGGAGCCCCCTCTGGGGCCAACGTCCTGACTTTC. Protein product: CASSQGVGLAGAPSGANVLTF.

V gene TRBV29-1 combines with J gene TRBJ2-3; 11 bases map to TRBD2. From germline, CDR1 is SQVTM and CDR2 ANQGSEA. The CDR3 runs 19 residues. J lost 0 bases, V lost 3 bases, and 14 bases had no gene match. CDR3 DNA: TGCAGCGTTGAGCTGTTGGTAGCGGGAGGGACTCCGAGCACAGATACGCAGTATTTT. It codes for CSVELLVAGGTPSTDTQYF.

The rearrangement links TRBV9 to TRBJ2-3; a possible D gene is TRBD1 (6 bases). Germline V CDR1 and CDR2: SGDLS, YYNGEE. V shed 2 bases and J shed 3 bases, with 10 bases lying between them. The CDR3 has 14 residues. The CDR3 loop reads CASSVRGETDTQYF. The CDR3, as DNA: TGTGCCAGCAGCGTCAGGGGAGAGACAGATACGCAGTATTTT.

The rearrangement links TRBV7-9 to TRBJ2-1; D remains unclear. The V end lost 3 bases, the J end lost 4 bases, and 4 bases lay between the germline ends. Germline CDR1 SEHNR, CDR2 FQNEAQ (reference sequence). This CDR3 contains 12 residues. CDR3 nucleotides: TGTGCCAGCAGCTTCGATTACAATGAGCAGTTCTTC. Translation: CASSFDYNEQFF.

This clone was seen just once. V and J are TRBV4-1 and TRBJ2-7; a possible D gene is TRBD2 (5 bases). V shed 0 bases and J shed 2 bases, with 11 bases lying between them. The CDR3 sequence is 15 residues long. Germline V CDR1 and CDR2: MGHRA, YSYEKL. The CDR3 DNA is TGCGCCAGCAGCCAAGAGACGGGATTTCCCTACGAGCAGTACTTC. This sequence encodes CASSQETGFPYEQYF.

This rearrangement joins TRBV18 to TRBJ2-3; no clear D gene. V was cut by 2 bases and J by 4 bases, with 4 bases left in between. The CDR3 sequence is 12 residues long. Per the germline V gene, CDR1 is KGHSH and CDR2 is LQKENI. The CDR3 is CASSPVADTQYF. The CDR3 DNA is TGTGCCAGCTCACCAGTGGCAGATACGCAGTATTTT.

The rearrangement links TRBV13 to TRBJ1-4, with D unclear. The CDR3 extends over 15 amino acids. The V end was cut by 5 bases, the J end by 1 base, with 11 bases between. Germline CDR1 is PRHDT and CDR2 is FYEKMQ (reference sequence). CDR3 residues: CASSPPGLTNEKLFF. As DNA, the CDR3 is TGTGCCAGCAGCCCCCCCGGACTAACTAATGAAAAACTGTTTTTT.

The V and J genes are TRBV10-2 and TRBJ1-1, with D hard to call. The CDR3 runs to 12 residues. V was pared by 7 bases and J by 1 base, with 7 bases between. Germline V gene data show CDR1 as WSHSY and CDR2 as SAAADI. The CDR3 DNA follows: TGCGCCAGCAAAGAGGGGAACACTGAAGCTTTCTTT. Protein product: CASKEGNTEAFF.

The V and J genes are TRBV15 and TRBJ1-1, with a possible D match to TRBD1 (5 bases). The CDR3 totals 15 residues. The germline V gene encodes CDR1 LNHNV and CDR2 YYDKDF (reference sequence). The ends were cut back, 4 bases at V and 1 base at J, with 13 bases in the middle. Here the CDR3 DNA reads TGTGCCACCAGCACAAGTGAAACAGGGAACACTGAAGCTTTCTTT. It is translated as CATSTSETGNTEAFF.

The V and J genes are TRBV2 and TRBJ1-5, with D uncertain. The CDR3 spans 12 residues. V shed 3 bases and J shed 6 bases, with 6 bases lying between them. Germline CDR1 SNHLY, CDR2 FYNNEI. The CDR3 DNA is TGTGCCAGCAGTGAGGCGGCTCAGCCCCAGCATTTT. It codes for CASSEAAQPQHF.

This clone appeared once. The chain carries TRBV11-2 and TRBJ2-3, with TRBD2 identical over 12 bases. In germline, CDR1 is SGHAT, CDR2 FQNNGV. The junction had 5 bases not matched to a gene; V was cut back by 6 bases and J by 4 bases. The CDR3 is made up of 15 amino acids. CDR3 coding DNA: TGTGCCAGCAGACGGACTAGCGGGACCTCAGATACGCAGTATTTT. As protein: CASRRTSGTSDTQYF.

V gene TRBV7-6 combines with J gene TRBJ1-4; D remains unclear. CDR3 length: 14 amino acids. Germline CDR1 is SGHVS and CDR2 is FNYEAQ. Trimming took 5 bases from V and 8 from J, leaving 15 bases between them. This CDR3 is CASSPPEGAEKLFF. DNA of the CDR3: TGTGCCAGCAGCCCGCCGGAGGGCGCGGAAAAACTGTTTTTT.

The CDR3 bases are TGTGCCAGCAGCTTGGCCGACGCTACAGGCGAGCAGTACTTC. Encoded protein: CASSLADATGEQYF. The gene calls are TRBV5-4 and TRBJ2-7; possible D gene TRBD1, 5 bases. Germline-derived CDR1 and CDR2 are SGHNT and YYREEE (reference sequence). This CDR3 is built from 14 residues. The V and J ends lost 0 bases and 6 bases respectively, with 13 bases between them.

The chain carries TRBV27 and TRBJ2-3; D tentatively fits TRBD1 or TRBD2 (6 bases each). The CDR3 consists of 15 residues. The germline V gene has CDR1 MNHEY and CDR2 SMNVEV (reference sequence). The V end was cut by 0 bases, the J end by 6 bases, with 13 bases between. The CDR3 DNA is TGTGCCAGCAGTTTATCGAACAGGAGGGGGGATACGCAGTATTTT. Protein sequence: CASSLSNRRGDTQYF.

This clone is a singleton in its sample. The chain recombines TRBV7-9 with TRBJ2-3; 9 bases match TRBD2. The CDR3 is 17 residues long. The germline gives CDR1 SEHNR, CDR2 FQNEAQ (reference sequence). The V segment lost 3 bases and the J segment 8 bases; nucleotides outside the gene matches: 15. CDR3 residues: CASSLGSLSGSNATQYF. The CDR3 DNA is TGTGCCAGCAGCTTGGGTTCCCTTAGCGGGAGCAACGCTACGCAGTATTTT.

This sequence joins TRBV2 and TRBJ1-2; tentatively, D is TRBD1 (5 bases). With 3 bases removed from V and 0 bases from J, the gap between germline ends came to 8 bases. Germline lookup yields CDR1 SNHLY and CDR2 FYNNEI. There are 14 residues in the CDR3. CDR3 sequence (DNA): TGTGCCAGCAGTGACGACAGTACTAACTATGGCTACACCTTC. This sequence encodes CASSDDSTNYGYTF.

This chain uses TRBV2 with TRBJ1-1; D possibly corresponds to TRBD1 (5 bases). The CDR3 extends over 11 amino acids. The germline V gene encodes CDR1 SNHLY and CDR2 FYNNEI. Trimming removed 9 bases at V and 5 bases at J, with 10 bases between. The CDR3 sequence: CASFGGTEAFF. The DNA of the CDR3 is TGTGCCAGTTTTGGGGGGACTGAAGCTTTCTTT.

The rearrangement joins TRBV2 to TRBJ2-3; 7 nucleotides match TRBD2. Germline values: CDR1 SNHLY, CDR2 FYNNEI. The CDR3 is 14 residues long. The V segment lost 5 bases and the J segment 3 bases; nucleotides outside the gene matches: 5. As DNA, the CDR3 is TGTGCCAGCAGTCGACTAGCCCCTACAGATACGCAGTATTTT. It is translated as CASSRLAPTDTQYF.

V is TRBV7-9 and J is TRBJ2-2, with D possibly matching TRBD2 (5 bases). V was pared by 6 bases and J by 2 bases, with 16 bases between. CDR3 length: 16 amino acids. The V gene's germline CDR1 is SEHNR and CDR2 FQNEAQ (reference sequence). The CDR3 region is CASRSPGRLNTGELFF. CDR3 in DNA: TGTGCCAGCAGGTCTCCCGGCAGACTAAACACCGGGGAGCTGTTTTTT. Filled out from reference TRBV7-9 and TRBJ2-2, the complete variable domain reads DTGVSQNPRHKITKRGQNVTFRCDPISEHNRLYWYRQTLGQGPEFLTYFQNEAQLEKSRLLSDRFSAERPKGSFSTLEIQRTEQGDSAMYLCASRSPGRLNTGELFFGEGSRLTVL.

Details on this clone: Other DNA sequences in the sample encode the same CDR3. The CDR3 here is CASSLGDTLQQYF. The CDR3 region has the DNA TGTGCCAGCAGCTTGGGAGACACTCTCCAGCAGTACTTC. The chain has TRBV5-6 and TRBJ2-7; D is unclear. This CDR3 has 13 amino acids. In germline, CDR1 is SGHDT, CDR2 YYEEEE. V was clipped by 0 bases and J by 8 bases, with 12 bases between them.

This clone was counted a single time. The chain couples TRBV20-1 to TRBJ2-4; D unresolved. The germline gives CDR1 DFQATT, CDR2 SNEGSKA (reference sequence). The V end lost 0 bases, the J end lost 9 bases, and 6 bases lay between the germline ends. This CDR3 is built from 11 residues. The CDR3 DNA follows: TGCAGTGCTAGAGATAAGGGCATTCAGTACTTC. Translating it yields CSARDKGIQYF.

The chain is built from TRBV27 and TRBJ2-6; 7 bases align to TRBD1. V shed 4 bases, J shed 2 bases, and the junction held 5 bases outside the gene matches. Germline-derived CDR1 and CDR2 are MNHEY and SMNVEV (reference sequence). The CDR3 loop spans 16 amino acids. The CDR3 region is CASSSPTGPGANVLTF. As DNA, the CDR3 is TGTGCCAGCAGTTCCCCGACAGGGCCTGGGGCCAACGTCCTGACTTTC.